The 28 T cell receptor beta chains below come from one sample, sequenced in a study of vaccination effects on CD4 cells after COVID-19. The table came from immunoSEQ multiplex PCR; TCRdb's copy has only in-frame clones and leaves some out. This sample carries 65,000 or so clones, approximately 76% of them seen once, and the ten largest clones take around 2.8%. No cognate antigen is known for these TCRs. ViraFEST assay sequencing came after antigen-specific CD4+ T cells were expanded with viral peptide pools. Upon completion of under eleven days in culture, CD4+ T cells were isolated. Neither prior SARS-CoV-2 infection nor positive nucleocapsid antibodies were present in the vaccine recipients. The source was CD4+ T cells from PBMCs cultured with HCoV-NL63 spike peptides, collected before COVID-19 vaccination. The receptors were sampled from a human donor who received a COVID-19 vaccine.

The rearrangement uses TRBV5-1 and TRBJ2-3; D is tentatively TRBD1 or TRBD2 (5 bases each). The germline V and J ends were trimmed by 0 bases and 2 bases, with 16 bases remaining between them. The CDR3 covers 17 residues. The germline gives CDR1 SGHRS, CDR2 YFSETQ. Here the CDR3 reads CASSLGVGRGTTDTQYF. The CDR3 DNA is TGCGCCAGCAGCTTGGGGGTGGGAAGAGGGACCACAGATACGCAGTATTTT.

The chain combines TRBV30 with TRBJ1-3, with TRBD1 matching 7 bases. Losses at the gene ends were 3 bases for V and 3 bases for J; bases not matched to a gene: 14. The CDR3 is made up of 17 amino acids. Per germline, CDR1 GTSNPN and CDR2 SVGIG (reference sequence). This CDR3 reads CAWRISRTGWSGNTIYF. The DNA of the CDR3 is TGTGCCTGGAGGATTAGCCGGACAGGATGGAGTGGAAACACCATATATTTT.

The count of this clone is one. The chain joins TRBV5-1 to TRBJ1-1; D remains unclear. CDR1 is SGHRS, CDR2 YFSETQ, per germline. Trimming left V 2 bases short and J 2 bases short, with 7 bases between. The CDR3 extends over 13 amino acids. CDR3 residues: CASSFYSNTEAFF. CDR3 bases: TGCGCCAGCAGCTTTTACAGTAACACTGAAGCTTTCTTT.

The J gene is TRBJ1-2, the V gene TRBV5-1; 7 nucleotides agree with TRBD1. Looked up from germline, CDR1 is SGHRS and CDR2 is YFSETQ. With V trimmed by 4 bases and J by 4 bases, 4 bases remained unmatched. This CDR3 has 13 amino acids. CDR3 nucleotide sequence: TGCGCCAGCAGCGCGACAGGGATCTATGGCTACACCTTC. This sequence encodes CASSATGIYGYTF.

This clone was observed a handful of times. The chain combines TRBV10-2 with TRBJ1-1; 7 bases are shared with TRBD1. The CDR3 is 14 residues long. CDR1 is WSHSY, CDR2 SAAADI, per germline. Trimming cost V 5 bases and J 0 bases; bases outside gene matches: 3. The CDR3 region has the DNA TGCGCCAGCAGTCGGACAGGCCTGAACACTGAAGCTTTCTTT. As protein: CASSRTGLNTEAFF.

This clone was counted between two and nine times. This chain uses TRBV5-1 with TRBJ2-1, with TRBD1 matching over 7 bases. The CDR3 covers 15 residues. Germline loops: CDR1 SGHRS, CDR2 YFSETQ. Trimming removed 4 bases from V and 4 bases from J; junction bases left unmatched: 8. CDR3 residues: CASSVDRDGYNEQFF. The CDR3 region has the DNA TGCGCCAGCAGCGTAGACAGGGACGGGTACAATGAGCAGTTCTTC.

The chain links TRBV7-2 to TRBJ2-2, with D possibly matching TRBD1 (5 bases). CDR1 is SGHTA and CDR2 is FQGNSA in the germline V gene. Trimming took 5 bases from V and 7 from J, leaving 20 bases between them. CDR3 size: 16 residues. The CDR3 region is CASSRIGAGQGGELFF. The CDR3 bases are TGTGCCAGCAGCAGAATTGGGGCAGGGCAGGGCGGGGAGCTGTTTTTT.

The gene calls are TRBV6-1 and TRBJ2-1, with D tentatively TRBD1 (6 bases). The CDR3 has 18 residues. Germline CDR1 and CDR2: MNHNS and SASEGT. Trimming took 3 bases from V and 9 from J, leaving 27 bases between them. DNA for the CDR3: TGTGCCAGCAGTGATGTTTGGGGCAGGGGCGGTCTTGACGGTGAGCAGTTCTTC. It is translated as CASSDVWGRGGLDGEQFF.

The V gene is TRBV19, the J gene TRBJ2-2, with D perhaps matching TRBD2 (5 bases). Germline CDR1 reads LNHDA; CDR2 reads SQIVND (reference sequence). The CDR3 length is 14 residues. The germline V and J ends were trimmed by 11 bases and 0 bases, with 13 bases remaining between them. CDR3 in DNA: TGTGCCTCCAAGCCGACTACGAACACCGGGGAGCTGTTTTTT. It yields the protein CASKPTTNTGELFF.

This chain joins TRBV19 and TRBJ1-1; 9 bases are shared with TRBD1. V lost 4 bases to trimming and J lost 3 bases; unmatched junction nucleotides: 6. From germline, CDR1 is LNHDA and CDR2 SQIVND (reference sequence). The CDR3 covers 15 residues. CDR3 in amino acids: CASSRPRTGDTEAFF. CDR3 DNA sequence: TGTGCCAGTAGTAGACCCCGGACAGGGGACACTGAAGCTTTCTTT.

V gene TRBV18 combines with J gene TRBJ2-3; D is perhaps TRBD2 (5 bases). Germline assignment: CDR1 KGHSH and CDR2 LQKENI. The CDR3 covers 14 residues. Trimming stripped 3 bases from V and 4 bases from J, with 11 bases between. DNA for the CDR3: TGTGCCAGCTCACCGACTTCCGGGGCAGATACGCAGTATTTT. Translation gives CASSPTSGADTQYF.

The chain carries TRBV2 and TRBJ2-7; tentatively, D is TRBD1 or TRBD2 (5 bases each). Germline lookup yields CDR1 SNHLY and CDR2 FYNNEI. The CDR3 runs to 15 residues. Trimming removed 2 bases from V and 9 bases from J, with 20 bases in between. CDR3 nucleotide sequence: TGTGCCAGCAGTGAATGGGACCTTGGGCTGAGCTGGCAGTACGTC. This encodes CASSEWDLGLSWQYV.

CDR3 region: CASSLVGGVDEAFF. The CDR3 DNA follows: TGCGCCAGCAGCTTGGTCGGGGGGGTTGATGAAGCTTTCTTT. The rearrangement joins TRBV5-1 to TRBJ1-1, with D tentatively TRBD1 (5 bases). The V gene's germline CDR1 is SGHRS and CDR2 YFSETQ. This CDR3 is 14 amino acids long. With 0 bases removed from V and 7 bases from J, the gap between germline ends came to 13 bases.

CDR3 protein: CASSGDSYTDTQYF. The DNA of the CDR3 is TGCGCCAGCAGCGGCGACAGCTACACAGATACGCAGTATTTT. The chain carries TRBV4-3 and TRBJ2-3, with D perhaps matching TRBD1 (5 bases). The CDR3 totals 14 residues. The germline V and J ends were trimmed by 5 bases and 2 bases, with 11 bases remaining between them. The germline V gene encodes CDR1 LGHNA and CDR2 YSLEER.

The chain employs TRBV19 and TRBJ2-5; D might be TRBD2 (7 bases). Germline lookup yields CDR1 LNHDA and CDR2 SQIVND (reference sequence). Trimming cost V 4 bases and J 4 bases, with 19 bases left between them. The CDR3 has 16 amino acids. Here the CDR3 DNA reads TGTGCCAGTAGTACTCCTCGAGGGGGGGGAGGAGAGACCCAGTACTTC. This codes for CASSTPRGGGGETQYF.

This clone was seen once. DNA of the CDR3: TGTGCCACCGCGAGTCGAGTAATAAACTATGGCTACACCTTC. This gives the protein CATASRVINYGYTF. The chain has TRBV6-5 and TRBJ1-2, with D hard to call. This CDR3 contains 14 residues. The germline CDR1 and CDR2 sequences are MNHEY and SVGAGI. The ends were cut back, 10 bases at V and 2 bases at J, with 17 bases in the middle.

The chain is built from TRBV24-1 and TRBJ2-3; the D call may be TRBD1 or TRBD2 (6 bases each). CDR3 length: 15 residues. Germline V gene sequence: CDR1 KGHDR, CDR2 SFDVKD. Trimming took 4 bases from V and 8 from J, leaving 18 bases between them. The CDR3 is CATSDSGGPRGTQYF. DNA of the CDR3: TGTGCCACCAGTGACTCCGGGGGCCCTAGGGGTACGCAGTATTTT.

This clone was counted a single time. The chain couples TRBV7-2 to TRBJ2-7, with D perhaps TRBD2 (5 bases). This CDR3 is built from 15 residues. Germline V gives CDR1 SGHTA, CDR2 FQGNSA. V lost 1 base and J 7 bases, leaving 17 bases between the germline ends. The CDR3 reads CASSLVAGTAVEQYV. DNA of the CDR3: TGTGCCAGCAGCTTAGTGGCGGGTACGGCTGTAGAGCAGTACGTC.

The chain joins TRBV6-5 to TRBJ2-7; D ambiguous. Between the trimmed V and J ends, which lost 6 bases and 4 bases, there was a span of 10 bases. This CDR3 is built from 12 residues. CDR1 MNHEY and CDR2 SVGAGI come from the germline V gene. The CDR3 DNA follows: TGTGCCAGCAGCCCCCGCGGTTACGAGCAGTACGTC. It specifies CASSPRGYEQYV.

This chain links TRBV28 with TRBJ1-2; the D is unclear. Germline V gene lookup returns CDR1 MDHEN and CDR2 SYDVKM. CDR3 length: 14 residues. V lost 2 bases and J lost 1, with 8 bases in between. This chain's CDR3 is CASSLGPVNYGYTF. DNA of the CDR3: TGTGCCAGCAGTTTAGGGCCGGTTAACTATGGCTACACCTTC.

The chain recombines TRBV3-1 (or the pseudogene TRBV3-2) with TRBJ2-1; tentative D call: TRBD2 (6 bases). Trimming pared 5 bases from V and 8 bases from J, leaving 10 bases between. Germline loops: CDR1 LGHDT, CDR2 YNNKEL (reference sequence). The CDR3 is 12 residues long. CDR3 nucleotides: TGTGCCAGCAGCGTGCTAGCGTATGAGCAGTTCTTC. Protein sequence: CASSVLAYEQFF.

This clone showed up just a few times. V gene TRBV4-3 combines with J gene TRBJ1-2, with D unresolved. Germline CDR1 and CDR2: LGHNA and YSLEER. This CDR3 is 14 amino acids long. Trimming stripped 0 bases from V and 4 bases from J, with 9 bases between. CDR3 bases: TGCGCCAGCAGCCAAGATGCCAAGGGCTATGGCTACACCTTC. Translation: CASSQDAKGYGYTF.

J is TRBJ1-4 and V is TRBV29-1, with D hard to call. The CDR3 is 12 amino acids. CDR1 SQVTM and CDR2 ANQGSEA come from the germline V gene. V was clipped by 8 bases and J by 6 bases, with 13 bases between them. The CDR3 DNA follows: TGCAGCTCCCGAGGAGTGGATGAAAAACTGTTTTTT. Amino acids: CSSRGVDEKLFF.

The chain is built from TRBV24-1 and TRBJ2-2, with D perhaps assigned TRBD1 or TRBD2 (5 bases each). Trimming removed 1 base at V and 1 base at J, with 12 bases between. The germline V gene has CDR1 KGHDR and CDR2 SFDVKD. CDR3 size: 17 residues. The CDR3 here is CATSDFPGPKNTGELFF. The CDR3 region has the DNA TGTGCCACCAGTGATTTCCCGGGACCAAAGAACACCGGGGAGCTGTTTTTT.

The chain has TRBV30 and TRBJ1-5, with D hard to call. The CDR3 is 21 amino acids. In germline, CDR1 is GTSNPN, CDR2 SVGIG (reference sequence). Between the trimmed V and J ends, which lost 2 bases and 0 bases, there was a span of 29 bases. The CDR3 loop is CAWSTHFPGPSFTYSNQPQHF. The CDR3, as DNA: TGTGCCTGGAGTACTCACTTCCCGGGCCCTAGCTTTACTTATAGCAATCAGCCCCAGCATTTT.

This clone was detected only once. The chain links TRBV6-1 to TRBJ2-4; D is uncertain. Germline V lookup: CDR1 MNHNS, CDR2 SASEGT. Trimming stripped 3 bases from V and 2 bases from J, with 8 bases between. The CDR3 covers 14 residues. CDR3 region: CASSDAVPKNIQYF. CDR3 sequence (DNA): TGTGCCAGCAGTGACGCGGTACCCAAAAACATTCAGTACTTC.

This chain uses TRBV6-5 with TRBJ1-4; D not resolved. CDR3 length: 13 amino acids. The V end was cut by 7 bases, the J end by 5 bases, with 11 bases between. The germline V gene encodes CDR1 MNHEY and CDR2 SVGAGI. Here the CDR3 DNA reads TGTGCCAGCACGTCTTCCGCAAATGAAAAACTGTTTTTT. Translation: CASTSSANEKLFF.

The rearrangement joins TRBV4-1 to TRBJ2-7; no firm D call. The CDR3 extends over 16 amino acids. CDR1 is MGHRA, CDR2 YSYEKL, per germline. Trimming removed 4 bases at V and 0 bases at J, with 16 bases between. CDR3 amino acids: CASSPRTAISSYEQYV. The CDR3 coding sequence is TGCGCCAGCAGCCCAAGGACCGCTATCAGCTCCTACGAGCAGTACGTC.